The 10 T cell receptor beta chains below were found in one sample sequenced in a study of cytomegalovirus exposure and HLA in healthy donors. The PCR had 60 Vbeta and 13 Jbeta primers. Sequencing used immunoSEQ multiplex PCR; TCRdb keeps in-frame clones, though not all of them. In the table there are 120,000 or so clones, around 81% of which are singletons. The source material was PBMCs. Receptors originate from a woman aged 40 to 50 in good health and CMV-seronegative.

The chain is built from TRBV27 and TRBJ1-1; TRBD1 matches 9 bases. Germline lookup yields CDR1 MNHEY and CDR2 SMNVEV (reference sequence). This CDR3 is built from 14 residues. Trimming removed 8 bases from V and 11 bases from J; junction bases left unmatched: 15. The CDR3 bases are TGTGCCAGCTGGGAATGGGGGACAGGGTTGACGGCTTTCTTT. Its translation is CASWEWGTGLTAFF.

This clone has only one observation. V gene TRBV2 combines with J gene TRBJ1-1; D gene ambiguous. This CDR3 contains 13 residues. Germline loops: CDR1 SNHLY, CDR2 FYNNEI. Trimming removed 0 bases at V and 7 bases at J, with 9 bases between. The CDR3 DNA sequence: TGTGCCAGCAGTGAAGCGGGCAAAAGTGAAGCTTTCTTT. Protein: CASSEAGKSEAFF. The full variable domain, rest sourced from reference TRBV2 and TRBJ1-1, is EPEVTQTPSHQVTQMGQEVILRCVPISNHLYFYWYRQILGQKVEFLVSFYNNEISEKSEIFDDQFSVERPDGSNFTLKIRSTKLEDSAMYFCASSEAGKSEAFFGQGTRLTVV.

This clone has just one count. V usage is TRBV30 and J usage is TRBJ1-2, with D perhaps TRBD1 (5 bases). The CDR3 sequence is 11 residues long. The V and J ends lost 3 bases and 3 bases respectively, with 5 bases between them. The germline V gene encodes CDR1 GTSNPN and CDR2 SVGIG (reference sequence). For the CDR3, the DNA is TGTGCCTGGAGAGGGGACTATGGCTACACCTTC. Protein product: CAWRGDYGYTF. Using reference TRBV30 and TRBJ1-2 for the parts outside the CDR3, the full variable domain is SQTIHQWPATLVQPVGSPLSLECTVEGTSNPNLYWYRQAAGRGLQLLFYSVGIGQISSEVPQNLSASRPQDRQFILSSKKLLLSDSGFYLCAWRGDYGYTFGSGTRLTVV.

V is TRBV19 and J is TRBJ1-1, with TRBD1 matching over 10 bases. Germline CDR1 and CDR2: LNHDA and SQIVND (reference sequence). CDR3 length: 13 amino acids. V lost 8 bases, J lost 3 bases, and 3 bases stayed unmatched. CDR3 DNA sequence: TGTGCCAGTCGAGGACAGGGGGACACTGAAGCTTTCTTT. This encodes CASRGQGDTEAFF.

V usage is TRBV7-2 and J usage is TRBJ2-7, with TRBD2 as a possible D gene (6 bases). The CDR3 runs 16 residues. The V gene's germline CDR1 is SGHTA and CDR2 FQGNSA. Trimming shortened V by 6 bases and J by 2 bases, and 20 bases separated the two germline ends. CDR3 nucleotide sequence: TGTGCCAGCAGAAAACAAAGCGGGCCAGGGCCCTACGAGCAGTACTTC. Its translation is CASRKQSGPGPYEQYF.

The chain couples TRBV15 to TRBJ2-5, with D perhaps matching TRBD2 (6 bases). V gave up 11 bases and J gave up 1 base, with 20 bases separating them. Germline CDR1 is LNHNV and CDR2 is YYDKDF (reference sequence). The CDR3 covers 15 residues. DNA of the CDR3: TGTGCCTCACAGGAGGGAGGAGACGGCCAAGAGACCCAGTACTTC. It codes for CASQEGGDGQETQYF.

The V call is TRBV11-2, the J call TRBJ1-1, with 8 bases fitting TRBD1. This CDR3 region has 13 residues. Germline lookup yields CDR1 SGHAT and CDR2 FQNNGV. After removal of 5 bases from V and 10 bases from J, the junction contained 9 bases not matched to a gene. CDR3 amino acids: CASSPETGVVAFF. The CDR3, as DNA: TGTGCCAGCAGCCCAGAGACAGGGGTGGTAGCTTTCTTT.

The CDR3 region is CASSKKPGQGYEQFF. CDR3 nucleotides: TGCGCCAGCAGTAAGAAACCGGGACAGGGGTATGAGCAGTTCTTC. V usage is TRBV10-1 and J usage is TRBJ2-1; 10 nucleotides line up with TRBD1. Germline trimming cut 5 bases from V and 8 bases from J; bases unmatched to any gene: 9. This CDR3 region has 15 residues. Germline CDR1 reads WNHNN; CDR2 reads SYGVQD (reference sequence).

This clone has just a few counts. The gene calls are TRBV2 and TRBJ2-1, with TRBD1 matching 11 bases. Germline assignment: CDR1 SNHLY and CDR2 FYNNEI. Trimming cost V 7 bases and J 4 bases; bases outside gene matches: 12. The CDR3 consists of 17 residues. CDR3 coding DNA: TGTGCCAGCAAAGTGGGGAGGACAGGGGGCGGGTACAATGAGCAGTTCTTC. Translated: CASKVGRTGGGYNEQFF.

The V call is TRBV30, the J call TRBJ1-6; the match to TRBD1 covers 7 bases. This CDR3 has 14 residues. The J segment lost 8 bases and the V segment lost 2 bases, leaving 6 bases of the junction unmatched. Per the germline V gene, CDR1 is GTSNPN and CDR2 is SVGIG (reference sequence). The CDR3 DNA reads TGTGCCTGGAGTCAGGCAGGGGGTTATTCACCCCTCCACTTT. It yields the protein CAWSQAGGYSPLHF.